This T cell receptor beta chain emerged from a study of blood T cells in healthy people across ages (dated by TCRdb to 2015 to 2017). Background for the entire study: In model experiments, template switching captured roughly one uniquely barcoded TCR beta cDNA molecule for every two T cells. The study analyzed two additional independent replicas of 1 million unique cDNA reads from the same blood draw for two donors, one aged 18 to 29 and one aged 80 or older. The donors were divided into four age groups: young (average approximately 17 years), middle-aged (about 41), aged (roughly 60) and long-lived (roughly 82). To avoid experimental bias, donors of different ages were distributed randomly across sequencing lanes. Using deep sequencing normalized with unique cDNA molecular identifiers, the study measured how TCR beta repertoire diversity changes with age. Findings and caveats that apply to the study as a whole: Observed TCR beta diversity per million T cells fell roughly linearly with age, and a significant reduction was already apparent by age around 40. Compared with the aged group, more naive CD4+ T cells, fewer expanded clones and increased TCR diversity were shown by the long-lived group, suggesting age selection. Since profiling was done on bulk unsorted PBMCs, naive and antigen-experienced compartments could not be conclusively compared. Total diversity estimates from one million sequenced T cells were considered lower bounds and underestimates. There was a strong correlation between observed TCR beta diversity and the percentage of naive T cells measured by flow cytometry. Donor CMV infection status was unknown, potentially confounding age-related changes in expanded clonotypes.

Donors were 35 to 40 systemically healthy Caucasian individuals from Russia aged roughly 6 to 95 years. Around 10 milliliters of peripheral blood were drawn from each donor into EDTA-treated Vacutainer tubes. Ficoll-Paque density-gradient centrifugation was used to isolate PBMCs, with at least 7 million per sample. Total RNA, at least 6 micrograms per sample, was extracted from PBMCs with Trizol reagent. Naive CD45RAhigh/CD27high T cell percentages were measured by flow cytometry on a PBMC aliquot from every donor. In this sample, this clonotype turned up a few times. Its binding antigen is unknown. Per-base qualities were not stored, and no clone one base away is much larger. Libraries were constructed by 5' RACE. The reads were generated on an Illumina HiSeq 2500. A second PCR of roughly 7 to 11 cycles was performed with a sample-barcoded 5' primer and a J-beta primer mix. A unique molecular identifier was introduced onto each TCR beta cDNA molecule by a template-switch 5' adaptor carrying 12 random nucleotides. Each sample yielded at least 2.5 million CDR3-containing paired-end reads. The Mint cDNA synthesis kit, primed by a TRBC-specific oligonucleotide, was used to synthesize first-strand cDNA from all RNA. All cDNA was treated with uracil-DNA glycosylase and then went through a first 18-cycle PCR with the universal primers M1SS and BC2_uni_R. The authors' pipeline ran thus. Each sample was normalized by randomly selecting 1 million high-quality reads, each carrying a distinct molecular identifier. Instead of being binned into consensus sequences, reads with shared molecular identifiers were discarded. MiTCR, set to a Q25 quality threshold and the strictest error-elimination algorithm, was used for CDR3 identification, clonotype clustering and error correction. Lower-bound total TCR beta diversity was estimated with a nonparametric unseen species model using Euler transformation. Using fastp trimming at Q25 and MiXCR clonotype assembly, TCRdb reanalyzed the public sequencing data and kept in-frame beta chains. Under each unique CDR3 protein, matching rows form one entry showing the most common genes and DNA. TCRdb, rather than the study authors, made the V and J calls. For this sample there are under 1,000,000 distinct CDR3 sequences; less than 60% appear just once. The ten top clones hold 15% to 20% of the sample.

What was sequenced was blood. The source of this sequence is a man aged 80 or over in good health.

The DNA reads TGTGCCACCAGTGGAACAGGGGACTCTGGGGCCAACGTCCTGACTTTC. The encoded protein is CATSGTGDSGANVLTF. The chain is assembled from TRBV7-9 and TRBJ2-6, with 7 central nucleotides matching TRBD1. The V end gives up 10 bases and the J end 0 bases, leaving 9 bases in the junction not matched to a gene. The CDR3, cysteine through phenylalanine, is 16 amino acids long. Only the CDR3 region is kept as DNA, spanning 48 bases read in frame from base 1. Sequences SEHNR (CDR1) and FQNEAQ (CDR2) are obtained from the germline V gene (reference sequence).